These 10 T cell receptor beta chains were all obtained from the same sample, sequenced in a study of shared clonotypes between healthy human individuals. Repertoires were generated with immunoSEQ multiplex PCR, while TCRdb's copy carries only in-frame clones and drops some. The repertoire consists of nearly 750,000 clones, with 55% to 80% occurring once and the leading ten covering around 1.7%. Source material: memory CD4+ T cells sorted from blood. Subset in this sample: CD45RA-negative fraction. The receptors here all came from a woman younger than 45 in good health.

This clone was counted a few times. The J gene is TRBJ2-2, the V gene TRBV2, with D possibly being TRBD2 (5 bases). Between the trimmed V and J ends, which lost 5 bases and 2 bases, there was a span of 9 bases. The CDR3 extends over 14 amino acids. The V gene's germline CDR1 is SNHLY and CDR2 FYNNEI. CDR3 region: CASSLSGNTGELFF. As DNA, the CDR3 is TGTGCCAGCAGTCTCAGCGGTAACACCGGGGAGCTGTTTTTT.

With regard to this clone: Only one base separates this from a far larger clonotype, so it likely reflects a read error. J is TRBJ2-7 and V is TRBV5-4; 8 nucleotides match TRBD1. The CDR3 has 13 amino acids. Per the germline V gene, CDR1 is SGHNT and CDR2 is YYREEE (reference sequence). The ends lost 5 bases at V and 2 bases at J; junction bases unmatched: 3. The CDR3 DNA follows: TGTGCCAGCAGAATACAGGGGGCCTACGAGCAGTACTTC. Its protein product is CASRIQGAYEQYF.

The genes are TRBV10-3 and TRBJ1-2; maybe TRBD1 (5 bases). Trimming left V 3 bases short and J 0 bases short, with 8 bases between. Germline V CDR1 and CDR2: ENHRY, SYGVKD. The CDR3 sequence is 14 residues long. The CDR3 nucleotides are TGTGCCATCAGTGAAACAGGCGCTAACTATGGCTACACCTTC. As protein: CAISETGANYGYTF.

V usage is TRBV5-1 and J usage is TRBJ2-1; 16 positions agree with TRBD2. The CDR3 contains 19 residues. Germline V lookup: CDR1 SGHRS, CDR2 YFSETQ. V lost 4 bases to trimming and J lost 0 bases; unmatched junction nucleotides: 7. The CDR3 sequence is CASSPGTSGRAVSYNEQFF. The CDR3 DNA is TGCGCCAGCAGCCCTGGGACTAGCGGGAGGGCTGTCTCCTACAATGAGCAGTTCTTC. The whole variable domain, filled in from reference TRBV5-1 and TRBJ2-1, reads KAGVTQTPRYLIKTRGQQVTLSCSPISGHRSVSWYQQTPGQGLQFLFEYFSETQRNKGNFPGRFSGRQFSNSRSEMNVSTLELGDSALYLCASSPGTSGRAVSYNEQFFGPGTRLTVL.

The chain combines TRBV5-1 with TRBJ2-3, with D tentatively TRBD2 (5 bases). The germline V gene has CDR1 SGHRS and CDR2 YFSETQ. The CDR3 length is 15 residues. The V and J ends lost 4 bases and 0 bases respectively, with 12 bases between them. The CDR3 nucleotides read TGCGCCAGCAGCAAAGGGAGCGATAGCACAGATACGCAGTATTTT. The encoded protein is CASSKGSDSTDTQYF.

The chain joins TRBV29-1 to TRBJ1-1; D unresolved. The germline V gene encodes CDR1 SQVTM and CDR2 ANQGSEA. Trimming left V 0 bases short and J 1 base short, with 6 bases between. The CDR3 has 13 residues. CDR3 sequence reads: CSVEDQGNTEAFF. In DNA form, the CDR3 reads TGCAGCGTTGAAGATCAAGGGAACACTGAAGCTTTCTTT.

The chain couples TRBV6-5 to TRBJ1-5, with unresolved D. Germline CDR1 MNHEY, CDR2 SVGAGI. The CDR3 has 15 residues. V lost 5 bases and J 1 base, leaving 12 bases between the germline ends. Here the CDR3 reads CASSTRGRSNQPQHF. Written as DNA, the CDR3 is TGTGCCAGCAGTACCCGAGGCCGAAGCAATCAGCCCCAGCATTTT.

As to this clone: Other DNA sequences of this sample code for an identical CDR3. V is TRBV5-1 and J is TRBJ1-5; 7 bases line up with TRBD1. CDR3 length: 14 amino acids. Looked up from germline, CDR1 is SGHRS and CDR2 is YFSETQ. V shed 3 bases and J 4 bases; nucleotides not matched to a gene: 4. CDR3 bases: TGCGCCAGCAGCTCCGGGACAGAGAATCAGCCCCAGCATTTT. Protein: CASSSGTENQPQHF.

The V and J genes are TRBV28 and TRBJ2-7, with TRBD2 identical over 10 bases. The CDR3 has 14 residues. The germline CDR1 and CDR2 sequences are MDHEN and SYDVKM. The J segment lost 5 bases and the V segment lost 5 bases, leaving 6 bases of the junction unmatched. CDR3 in amino acids: CASSGSGRTDEQYF. The CDR3 coding sequence is TGTGCCAGCAGTGGTAGCGGGAGGACTGACGAGCAGTACTTC.

This sequence joins TRBV27 and TRBJ1-3, with D unclear. The CDR3 is 14 amino acids. The germline CDR1 and CDR2 sequences are MNHEY and SMNVEV (reference sequence). The germline V and J ends were trimmed by 2 bases and 0 bases, with 5 bases remaining between them. CDR3 in amino acids: CASSLQSSGNTIYF. CDR3 sequence (DNA): TGTGCCAGCAGTTTACAAAGCTCTGGAAACACCATATATTTT.